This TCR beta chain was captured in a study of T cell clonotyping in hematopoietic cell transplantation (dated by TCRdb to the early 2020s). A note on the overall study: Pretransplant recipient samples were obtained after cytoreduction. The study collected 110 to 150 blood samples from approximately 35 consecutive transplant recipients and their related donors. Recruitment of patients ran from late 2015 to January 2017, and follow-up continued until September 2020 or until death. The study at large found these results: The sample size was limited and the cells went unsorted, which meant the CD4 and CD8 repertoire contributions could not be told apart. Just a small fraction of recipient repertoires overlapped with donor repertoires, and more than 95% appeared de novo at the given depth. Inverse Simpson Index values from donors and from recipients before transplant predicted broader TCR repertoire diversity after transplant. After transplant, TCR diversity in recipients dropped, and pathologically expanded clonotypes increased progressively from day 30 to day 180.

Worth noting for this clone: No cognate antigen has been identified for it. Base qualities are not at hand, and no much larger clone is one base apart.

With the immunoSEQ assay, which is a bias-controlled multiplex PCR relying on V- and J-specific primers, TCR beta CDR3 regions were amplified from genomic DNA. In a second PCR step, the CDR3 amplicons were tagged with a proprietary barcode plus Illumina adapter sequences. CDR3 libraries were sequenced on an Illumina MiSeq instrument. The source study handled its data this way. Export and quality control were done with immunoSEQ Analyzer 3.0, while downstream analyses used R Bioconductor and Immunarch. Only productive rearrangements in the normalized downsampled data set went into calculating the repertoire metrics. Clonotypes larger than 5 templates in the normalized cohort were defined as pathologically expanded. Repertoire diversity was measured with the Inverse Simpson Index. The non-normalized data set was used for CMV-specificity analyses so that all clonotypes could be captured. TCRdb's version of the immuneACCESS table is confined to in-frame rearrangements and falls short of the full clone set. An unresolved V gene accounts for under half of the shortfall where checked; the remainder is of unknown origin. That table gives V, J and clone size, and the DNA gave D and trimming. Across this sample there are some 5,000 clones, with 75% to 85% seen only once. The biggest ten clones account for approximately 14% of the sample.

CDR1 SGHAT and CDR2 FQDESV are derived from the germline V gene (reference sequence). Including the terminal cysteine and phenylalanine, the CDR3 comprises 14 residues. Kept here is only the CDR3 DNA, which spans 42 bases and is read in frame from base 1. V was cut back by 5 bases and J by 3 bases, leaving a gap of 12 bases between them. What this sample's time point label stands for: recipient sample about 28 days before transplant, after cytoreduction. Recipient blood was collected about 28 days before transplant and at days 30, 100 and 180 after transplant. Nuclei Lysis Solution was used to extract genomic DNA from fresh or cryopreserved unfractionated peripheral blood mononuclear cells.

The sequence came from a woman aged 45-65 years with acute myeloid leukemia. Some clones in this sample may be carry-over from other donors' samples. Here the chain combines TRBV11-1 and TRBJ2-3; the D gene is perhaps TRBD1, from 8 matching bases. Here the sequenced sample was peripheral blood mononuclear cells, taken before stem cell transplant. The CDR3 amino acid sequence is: CASSIQGGTDTQYF. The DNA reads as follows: TGTGCCAGCAGCATACAGGGGGGGACAGATACGCAGTATTTT.